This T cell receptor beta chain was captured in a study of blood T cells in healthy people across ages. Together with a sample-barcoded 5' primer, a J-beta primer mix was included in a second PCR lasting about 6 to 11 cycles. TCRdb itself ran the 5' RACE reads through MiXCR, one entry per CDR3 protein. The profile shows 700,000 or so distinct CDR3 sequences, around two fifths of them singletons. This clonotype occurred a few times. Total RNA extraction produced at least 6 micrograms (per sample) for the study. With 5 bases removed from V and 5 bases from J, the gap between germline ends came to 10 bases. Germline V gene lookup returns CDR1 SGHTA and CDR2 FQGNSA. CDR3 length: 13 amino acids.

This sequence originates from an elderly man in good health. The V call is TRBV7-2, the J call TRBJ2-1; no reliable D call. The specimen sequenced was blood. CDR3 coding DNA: TGTGCCAGCAGCGCCTTCCGGGACAATGAGCAGTTCTTC. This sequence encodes CASSAFRDNEQFF.